Below, 32 T cell receptor beta chains from the same sample are listed, as sequenced in a study of liver allograft versus peripheral blood T cells. Study summary: Comparative analysis was performed on T cell receptor repertoires from transplanted livers and from recipients' peripheral blood.

TCRdb redid the calling of the reads with MiXCR, one entry per CDR3 protein. Among about 6,000 distinct CDR3 sequences, around 15% were seen once, and the ten largest hold approximately 49%. These receptors all come from a human patient who had a liver transplant. Part of the T cell pool may stem from the graft donor.

This clonotype was counted many times. The V call is TRBV10-3, the J call TRBJ2-7; TRBD2 matches at 13 bases. The J segment lost 4 bases and the V segment lost 11 bases, leaving 5 bases of the junction unmatched. This CDR3 is 13 amino acids long. CDR1 and CDR2 (germline): ENHRY, SYGVKD. The chain's CDR3 is CAAGTSGTYEQYF. The CDR3 coding sequence is TGTGCCGCCGGGACTAGCGGGACGTACGAGCAGTACTTC.

By sample share, this clonotype is medium-sized. The DNA is omitted, as the CDR3 cannot be located on it reliably, and the CDR3 follows TCRdb's listing. The rearrangement links TRBV24-1 to TRBJ2-5. The CDR3 is made up of 14 amino acids, end residues included. Germline V gene lookup returns CDR1 KGHDR and CDR2 SFDVKD. CDR3 in amino acids: CATSTSGIGETQYF.

This clonotype was found a few times. This rearrangement joins TRBV20-1 to TRBJ1-1, with 8 nucleotides matching TRBD1. Germline V CDR1 and CDR2: DFQATT, SNEGSKA (reference sequence). With 5 bases clipped from V and 4 bases from J, the junction kept 6 bases outside the gene matches. The CDR3 covers 13 residues. The CDR3 sequence: CSASTGDVTEAFF. For the CDR3, the DNA is TGCAGTGCTTCGACAGGGGACGTCACTGAAGCTTTCTTT.

The V and J genes are TRBV20-1 and TRBJ2-3; 10 bases line up with TRBD2. V lost 3 bases and J lost 3; bases outside the gene matches: 6. Germline loops: CDR1 DFQATT, CDR2 SNEGSKA (reference sequence). The CDR3 totals 15 residues. This CDR3 reads CSASLSSGGTDTQYF. CDR3 bases: TGCAGTGCTAGTCTATCTAGCGGGGGTACAGATACGCAGTATTTT.

This clonotype was seen a handful of times. The V gene is TRBV7-9, the J gene TRBJ1-2; D might be TRBD1 (6 bases). Germline CDR1 is SEHNR and CDR2 is FQNEAQ (reference sequence). The length of the CDR3 is 14 residues. V gave up 8 bases and J gave up 3 bases, with 16 bases separating them. The CDR3 is CASHRAEEDYGYTF. The CDR3 DNA sequence: TGTGCCAGCCACAGGGCCGAGGAGGACTATGGCTACACCTTC. Complete variable domain (other parts from reference TRBV7-9 and TRBJ1-2): DTGVSQNPRHKITKRGQNVTFRCDPISEHNRLYWYRQTLGQGPEFLTYFQNEAQLEKSRLLSDRFSAERPKGSFSTLEIQRTEQGDSAMYLCASHRAEEDYGYTFGSGTRLTVV.

Remarks on this clonotype: This could be a read error, since a much larger clone is one nucleotide away. The rearrangement uses TRBV5-4 and TRBJ2-3, with 10 bases that match TRBD1. V dropped 9 bases and J dropped 4; count of bases not matched to a gene: 14. Germline V lookup: CDR1 SGHNT, CDR2 YYREEE (reference sequence). CDR3 length: 16 residues. In DNA form, the CDR3 reads TGTGCCAACAGTTTTGACAGGGGGCTAGTGGCAGATACGCAGTATTTT. Amino acids: CANSFDRGLVADTQYF.

This clonotype was seen more than once but under ten times. The chain is built from TRBV11-2 and TRBJ1-2; tentative D call: TRBD1 (6 bases). V dropped 5 bases and J dropped 2 bases, with 9 bases sitting between them. This CDR3 comprises 13 residues. From germline, CDR1 is SGHAT and CDR2 FQNNGV. The CDR3 sequence is CASSTGQNYGYTF. CDR3 nucleotides: TGTGCCAGCAGCACCGGACAGAACTATGGCTACACCTTC.

This clonotype came up many times. The chain carries TRBV5-6 and TRBJ1-3; 7 bases are shared with TRBD1. The CDR3 extends over 16 amino acids. The ends lost 3 bases at V and 4 bases at J; junction bases unmatched: 10. Germline values: CDR1 SGHDT, CDR2 YYEEEE. The CDR3 loop reads CASSWGQIESGNTIYF. The CDR3 bases are TGTGCCAGCAGCTGGGGACAGATCGAATCAGGAAACACCATATATTTT.

A remark on this clonotype: A much larger clonotype is one base distant, so this may be a read error. The V call is TRBV28, the J call TRBJ1-1, with a weak D call TRBD1 (5 bases). Germline CDR1 MDHEN, CDR2 SYDVKM. The CDR3 is made up of 13 amino acids. In DNA, the CDR3 is TGTGCCGGCAGTTTAAGCAGGGCCGCTGAAGCTTTCTTT. Translation gives CAGSLSRAAEAFF.

Sample share makes this clonotype medium-sized (0.01 to 0.1%). J is TRBJ2-1 and V is TRBV15; 9 bases match TRBD2. Germline CDR1 LNHNV, CDR2 YYDKDF (reference sequence). The CDR3 is 15 amino acids. With 5 bases clipped from V and 5 bases from J, the junction kept 7 bases outside the gene matches. CDR3 sequence (DNA): TGTGCCACCAGCCCCCGCGGGAGGGCGGACAATGAGCAGTTCTTC. Its protein is CATSPRGRADNEQFF.

This clonotype is medium-sized. The rearrangement uses TRBV6-1 and TRBJ2-1; 7 bases line up with TRBD1. The CDR3 loop spans 15 amino acids. Germline lookup yields CDR1 MNHNS and CDR2 SASEGT. Losses at the gene ends were 5 bases for V and 5 bases for J; bases not matched to a gene: 9. The CDR3 DNA reads TGTGCCAGCAGTCCAACAGGGGAACCCCACAATGAGCAGTTCTTC. This codes for CASSPTGEPHNEQFF.

The genes are TRBV6-1 and TRBJ1-1; D is unresolved. The germline gives CDR1 MNHNS, CDR2 SASEGT. V was trimmed by 1 base and J by 2 bases, leaving 11 bases between them. CDR3 size: 15 residues. CDR3: CASSEGTGINTEAFF. DNA of the CDR3: TGTGCCAGCAGTGAAGGTACGGGAATAAACACTGAAGCTTTCTTT.

J is TRBJ2-5 and V is TRBV9; D might be TRBD2 (6 bases). This CDR3 has 15 amino acids. Between the trimmed V and J ends, which lost 3 bases and 3 bases, there was a span of 15 bases. Germline lookup yields CDR1 SGDLS and CDR2 YYNGEE. The CDR3 region is CASSAGVRGEETQYF. DNA for the CDR3: TGTGCCAGCAGCGCGGGAGTTAGGGGAGAAGAGACCCAGTACTTC.

Concerning this clonotype itself: A much larger clonotype is one base distant, so this may be a read error. This rearrangement joins TRBV7-2 to TRBJ2-3, with a possible D match to TRBD1 (5 bases). Germline V lookup: CDR1 SGHTA, CDR2 FQGNSA. The length of the CDR3 is 14 residues. The CDR3 sequence: CASSWTSSTDAQYF. The CDR3 nucleotides are TGTGCCAGCAGTTGGACATCCAGCACAGATGCGCAGTATTTT.

This clonotype was counted at least ten times. The genes are TRBV28 and TRBJ1-2, with D perhaps matching TRBD1 (5 bases). Germline loops: CDR1 MDHEN, CDR2 SYDVKM. Deletions cut 3 bases from V and 5 bases from J, with 16 bases between. The CDR3 runs 15 residues. The CDR3 spells CASSFSGTGEYGYTF. CDR3 in DNA: TGTGCCAGCAGTTTCTCCGGGACCGGGGAGTATGGCTACACCTTC.

By frequency in the sample, this clonotype is medium-sized (0.01 to 0.1%). The chain has TRBV15 and TRBJ2-1, with D perhaps matching TRBD2 (6 bases). The CDR3 is made up of 16 amino acids. From germline, CDR1 is LNHNV and CDR2 YYDKDF (reference sequence). With 0 bases removed from V and 0 bases from J, the gap between germline ends came to 9 bases. The CDR3 spells CATSRERGSSYNEQFF. The CDR3 bases are TGTGCCACCAGCAGAGAACGGGGGTCCTCCTACAATGAGCAGTTCTTC.

By share, this clonotype ranks as medium-sized. This sequence joins TRBV27 and TRBJ1-1, with 7 positions matching TRBD1. From germline, CDR1 is MNHEY and CDR2 SMNVEV (reference sequence). The CDR3 loop spans 14 amino acids. The junction had 2 bases not matched to a gene; V was cut back by 4 bases and J by 0 bases. The CDR3 nucleotides read TGTGCCAGCAGTTCGACAGGGATGAACACTGAAGCTTTCTTT. Translating gives CASSSTGMNTEAFF.

This clonotype occurred many times. The rearrangement links TRBV9 to TRBJ1-1; D gene unclear. Germline V CDR1 and CDR2: SGDLS, YYNGEE. The CDR3 is 14 residues long. Trimming removed 0 bases at V and 7 bases at J, with 13 bases between. The CDR3 loop reads CASSVGGIASEAFF. The CDR3 coding sequence is TGTGCCAGCAGCGTAGGCGGTATAGCCAGTGAAGCTTTCTTT.

The V gene is TRBV5-4, the J gene TRBJ2-7, with 15 bases that match TRBD2. CDR1 is SGHNT, CDR2 YYREEE, per germline (reference sequence). V lost 4 bases and J lost 4; bases outside the gene matches: 9. There are 17 residues in the CDR3. In nucleotides, the CDR3 is TGTGCCAGCAGCCTATCGGGACTAGCGGGAGGTTATTACGAGCAGTACTTC. It codes for CASSLSGLAGGYYEQYF.

The rearrangement uses TRBV6-6 and TRBJ2-7, with D maybe TRBD1 (5 bases). Trimming shortened V by 0 bases and J by 4 bases, and 10 bases separated the two germline ends. CDR1 MNHNY and CDR2 SVGAGI come from the germline V gene (reference sequence). The length of the CDR3 is 14 residues. The CDR3 region is CASSYSAGWYEQYF. The DNA of the CDR3 is TGTGCCAGCAGTTACTCGGCAGGGTGGTACGAGCAGTACTTC.

This chain joins TRBV27 and TRBJ1-1; TRBD1 is a possible D gene (5 bases). This CDR3 has 13 residues. V dropped 5 bases and J dropped 0 bases, with 7 bases sitting between them. Germline V gives CDR1 MNHEY, CDR2 SMNVEV (reference sequence). CDR3 sequence: CASSRGVNTEAFF. CDR3 nucleotide sequence: TGTGCCAGCAGTCGAGGGGTGAACACTGAAGCTTTCTTT.

This clonotype rates as medium-sized. The V call is TRBV24-1, the J call TRBJ2-3, with D maybe TRBD1 (6 bases). The V and J ends lost 0 bases and 5 bases respectively, with 14 bases between them. Germline CDR1 KGHDR, CDR2 SFDVKD. This CDR3 region has 16 residues. DNA of the CDR3: TGTGCCACCAGTGATTTGGGGACACCCGCCGGAGATACGCAGTATTTT. Protein: CATSDLGTPAGDTQYF.

By sample fraction, this clonotype is medium-sized. The chain is built from TRBV7-9 and TRBJ2-6; D remains ambiguous. The CDR3 extends over 15 amino acids. The V and J ends lost 2 bases and 4 bases respectively, with 9 bases between them. CDR1 SEHNR and CDR2 FQNEAQ come from the germline V gene (reference sequence). The CDR3 coding sequence is TGTGCCAGCAGCTTATCCACTTACGGGGCCAACGTCCTGACTTTC. This codes for CASSLSTYGANVLTF. Full variable domain (rest looked up from reference TRBV7-9 and TRBJ2-6): DTGVSQNPRHKITKRGQNVTFRCDPISEHNRLYWYRQTLGQGPEFLTYFQNEAQLEKSRLLSDRFSAERPKGSFSTLEIQRTEQGDSAMYLCASSLSTYGANVLTFGAGSRLTVL.

By share, this clonotype counts as medium-sized. The CDR3 here is CATSRGGEAASSYNEQFF. The CDR3 DNA follows: TGTGCCACCAGCAGGGGGGGAGAAGCGGCGAGCTCCTACAATGAGCAGTTCTTC. This chain joins TRBV15 and TRBJ2-1, with D perhaps matching TRBD2 (6 bases). The V and J ends lost 3 bases and 0 bases respectively, with 18 bases between them. The CDR3 covers 18 residues. CDR1 and CDR2 (germline): LNHNV, YYDKDF (reference sequence).

J is TRBJ2-7 and V is TRBV28, with 10 bases identical to TRBD1. The CDR3 is 14 residues long. Unmatched junction bases numbered 7, after V lost 6 bases and J lost 5 bases. CDR1 and CDR2 from the germline V gene are MDHEN and SYDVKM. The CDR3 bases are TGTGCCAGCAGAGGGACAGGGGAAACCCACGAGCAGTACTTC. Translated, it gives CASRGTGETHEQYF.

This clonotype was detected ten times or more. This sequence joins TRBV6-1 and TRBJ2-3, with 8 bases fitting TRBD2. The CDR3 covers 13 residues. The germline gives CDR1 MNHNS, CDR2 SASEGT. The ends lost 7 bases at V and 5 bases at J; junction bases unmatched: 5. The CDR3: CASIGGGVDTQYF. CDR3 nucleotide sequence: TGTGCCAGCATCGGGGGGGGGGTAGATACGCAGTATTTT.

This clonotype was counted many times. The chain recombines TRBV6-6 with TRBJ2-1; TRBD2 matches at 7 bases. The CDR3 contains 14 residues. J lost 2 bases, V lost 5 bases, and 3 bases had no gene match. The V gene's germline CDR1 is MNHNY and CDR2 SVGAGI (reference sequence). The CDR3 DNA reads TGTGCCAGCAGTGTAGCGGGTGCCTACAATGAGCAGTTCTTC. Encoded protein: CASSVAGAYNEQFF.

The chain employs TRBV7-3 and TRBJ2-7; D ambiguous. Trimming removed 2 bases from V and 4 bases from J, with 9 bases in between. CDR1 SGHTA and CDR2 FQGTGA come from the germline V gene. The CDR3 sequence is 13 residues long. The CDR3: CASSLLEGYEQYF. In nucleotides, the CDR3 is TGTGCCAGCAGCTTACTCGAAGGGTACGAGCAGTACTTC. Full variable domain (outside the CDR3, taken from reference TRBV7-3 and TRBJ2-7): GAGVSQTPSNKVTEKGKYVELRCDPISGHTALYWYRQSLGQGPEFLIYFQGTGAADDSGLPNDRFFAVRPEGSVSTLKIQRTERGDSAVYLCASSLLEGYEQYFGPGTRLTVT.

This clonotype was seen a handful of times. The V gene is TRBV6-6, the J gene TRBJ2-7, with 9 nucleotides matching TRBD1. This CDR3 is built from 16 residues. Germline V gene sequence: CDR1 MNHNY, CDR2 SVGAGI (reference sequence). The V gene end was trimmed by 5 bases and the J gene end by 4 bases; junction bases not matched to a gene: 12. The DNA of the CDR3 is TGTGCCAGCAGTGAGCCTAGGGACAGGGATGTGTACGAGCAGTACTTC. The encoded protein is CASSEPRDRDVYEQYF.

This sequence joins TRBV11-2 and TRBJ1-2; unclear D gene. CDR1 is SGHAT, CDR2 FQNNGV, per germline. Trimming removed 7 bases at V and 0 bases at J, with 12 bases between. This CDR3 has 14 amino acids. The CDR3 DNA sequence: TGTGCCAGCAACAATGTTGGAGCTAACTATGGCTACACCTTC. This translates into CASNNVGANYGYTF.

The V gene is TRBV12-3 or TRBV12-4, the J gene TRBJ1-1, with D possibly being TRBD1 (5 bases). The length of the CDR3 is 13 residues. V gave up 3 bases and J gave up 6 bases, with 11 bases separating them. The DNA for the CDR3 is TGTGCCAGCAGTTTTGCCCAAGGGGCTGAAGCTTTCTTT. It translates to CASSFAQGAEAFF.

The chain employs TRBV28 and TRBJ2-7; D uncertain. The CDR3 has 14 amino acids. V dropped 3 bases and J dropped 2 bases, with 11 bases sitting between them. The V gene's germline CDR1 is MDHEN and CDR2 SYDVKM. CDR3 protein: CASSFDGRPYEQYF. Here the CDR3 DNA reads TGTGCCAGCAGTTTCGATGGCAGACCCTACGAGCAGTACTTC.